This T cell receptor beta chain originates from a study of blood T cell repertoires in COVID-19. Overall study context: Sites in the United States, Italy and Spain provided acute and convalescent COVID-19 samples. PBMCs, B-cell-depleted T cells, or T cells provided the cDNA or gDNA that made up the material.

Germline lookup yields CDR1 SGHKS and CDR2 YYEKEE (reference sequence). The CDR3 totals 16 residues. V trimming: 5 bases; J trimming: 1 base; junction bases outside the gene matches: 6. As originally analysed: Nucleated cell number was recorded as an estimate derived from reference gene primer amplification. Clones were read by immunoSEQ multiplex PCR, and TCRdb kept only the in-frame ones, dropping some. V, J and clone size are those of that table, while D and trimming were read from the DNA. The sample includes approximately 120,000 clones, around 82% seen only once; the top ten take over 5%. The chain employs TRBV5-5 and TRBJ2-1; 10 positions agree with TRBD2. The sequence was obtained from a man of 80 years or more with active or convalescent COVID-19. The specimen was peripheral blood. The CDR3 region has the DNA TGTGCCAGCAGACTCTCGACTAGCGGGTCCTACAATGAGCAGTTCTTC. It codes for CASRLSTSGSYNEQFF.